This TCR beta chain emerged from a study of tumor-infiltrating lymphocytes in primary liver carcinoma. The overall study: All patients, whether men or women, fell within 30 to 69 years of age. Regarding the study as a whole: Paired tumor-adjacent and tumor-blood samples overlapped less than tumor region pairs did. Just about 7.5-25% of leading clones were found in every one of five regions.

A remark on this clonotype: What it binds is not known. Mismatch with germline at one junction end may stem from a read error.

From germline, CDR1 is MNHEY and CDR2 SVGEGT. This CDR3 region has 16 residues. Starting from roughly 540 ng of total RNA, TCR beta cDNA was produced with a primer in the constant region. Libraries for TCR beta were built through three nested multiplex PCR rounds, which together made up a slightly modified ARM-PCR procedure. Both of the initial two PCR rounds ran for nine to eleven cycles and employed TRBV1-TRBV30 forward primers alongside a C-beta reverse primer. TCRdb independently ran MiXCR on the multiplex PCR reads; one entry per CDR3 protein. The data hold roughly 32,000 distinct CDR3 sequences, with over 65% observed a single time. The study co-extracted DNA and RNA from roughly 20-30 mg of unsorted bulk tissue. Tumors were each sampled at five separate regions.

The sequencing sample was made of liver tumor tissue from sampling region 4. Indicated subset: tumor region T4, right-lateral pole. V is TRBV6-2 or TRBV6-3 and J is TRBJ2-1, with TRBD2 matching 13 bases. This TCR was sampled from a man in his forties or fifties with primary liver carcinoma and hepatitis B virus infection. In DNA, the CDR3 is TGTGCCAGCAGTCCCCGGACTAGCGGGAGAGCAGATAAGCATTTCTTC. Amino acids: CASSPRTSGRADKHFF.